This T cell receptor beta chain was profiled in a study of T-cell reconstitution after alpha-beta-depleted transplantation in children. Preparing the TCRbeta library involved the use of unique molecular identifiers. TCRdb re-analysed the PCR reads in MiXCR, keeping a single row per CDR3 protein. This sample has about 350,000 distinct CDR3 sequences, with roughly 15% found just once. Trimming stripped 3 bases from V and 0 bases from J, with 12 bases between. Germline V gene data show CDR1 as LGHNA and CDR2 as YSLEER. There are 15 residues in the CDR3. The V gene is TRBV4-3, the J gene TRBJ2-7, with D tentatively TRBD1 or TRBD2 (5 bases each). The clonotype comes from a human donor who donated a stem cell graft to a child with Fanconi anemia. Sequenced material: PBMCs, taken from the stem cell graft. Written as DNA, the CDR3 is TGCGCCAGCAGCCATAGGGACGGAAGCTCCTACGAGCAGTACTTC. As protein: CASSHRDGSSYEQYF.